This T cell receptor (beta chain) is from a study of cytomegalovirus exposure and HLA in healthy donors listed by TCRdb under 2017. Regarding the research as a whole: In an earlier analysis of approximately 640 of the donors, about 270 Gb of sequence data and some 100 million unique TCR beta sequences from roughly 200 million T cells were reported. Around 330 gigabases of sequencing data and around 80 million unique TCR sequences made up an early release that covered approximately 700 HLA-typed donors. Of the approximately 400 genotyped donors, roughly 85% fell in the genetic ancestry cluster associated with self-reported Caucasian donors. The aim of the study was to test whether cataloging public T cell receptors could identify signatures of past pathogen exposure. Using immunosequencing, the study profiled T cell repertoires from about 620 subjects and related those repertoires to cytomegalovirus serostatus. In addition to the first cohort of roughly 700 subjects, a separate validation cohort of approximately 110 different subjects was used. The study combined high-throughput TCR immunosequencing, statistical association of individual TCRs with disease status, and machine learning to predict cytomegalovirus infection status. In a later analysis, previously published TCR beta repertoires from 600 to 850 donors were re-analyzed and high-resolution HLA genotyping was added so that TCR occurrence patterns could be studied. The later analysis used no new phenotypic data to find candidate immune exposures, relying instead on TCR beta sequences and their occurrence across donors. In an earlier analysis of 500 to 650 of the donors, high-throughput TCR beta sequencing was used to judge whether each TCR beta V gene segment behaved as functional or pseudogenic. Alongside the repertoire data, information on donor age, sex, ethnicity and CMV serostatus was compiled. A later genetic analysis used genome-wide SNP genotypes for about three fifths of the 666 donors, treating that subset as a discovery cohort. All discovery cohort repertoires had been generated using a single sequencing platform. HLA typing covered class I and class II loci at four-digit resolution. Typing coverage differed by locus: A, B, C, DRB1 and DQB1 were typed in roughly 629-630 donors, DQA1 in approximately 520, DPA1 in approximately 610, and DPB1 in around 490. About five DR-DQ haplotypes were treated as single units for association and clustering because of strong linkage in the cohort. Among 300 to 500 genotyped donors of the cohort, an average of around 220,000 unique TCR beta nucleotide sequences was sequenced per donor, of which roughly 17% were non-productive. Summary of the overall study and its limitations: In a later analysis, the rate of TCR association differed among HLA loci, with DRB1 alleles having the most associated TCRs and HLA-C alleles having the fewest. Specific HLA alleles were associated with more than 15,000 TCR beta sequences at a false discovery rate of 0.05 in a later analysis. According to a later analysis, parvovirus B19, influenza, CMV and Epstein-Barr virus appeared linked to several top co-occurrence clusters. Immune exposure information for the cohort was limited to CMV serostatus. Linkage disequilibrium might explain the correlated functional status among segregating V segments, but an unknown experimental factor could not be excluded. A later analysis found that HLA-associated TCR beta chains were more clonally expanded and had lower generation probabilities than equally common non-associated chains. In a later genetic analysis, a missense DCLRE1C variant was associated with V-gene and J-gene trimming of TCR beta chains, and the association was replicated in an independent cohort. Because HLA typing was missing for some donors at each locus, association tests included only the typed subset. Across donors, most TCR sequences were observed very rarely, whereas some public TCRs were present in many individuals. When HLA alleles, especially DR and DQ, strongly co-occurred, attributing TCR associations to individual alleles was difficult. Presence/absence analyses assumed roughly uniform sequencing depth across donors, an assumption that may not hold. According to a later analysis, most CMV-associated TCR beta chains appeared to be HLA-restricted, and the HLA associations seemed to be driven largely by CMV exposure. The earlier analysis of 587 of the donors excluded fewer than 20 rarely observed V segments, including chromosome 9 orphons, because counts were too low. An earlier analysis of around 500 of the donors showed that most TCR beta V segments appeared in productive rearrangements either about 87% or about 30% of the time, which broadly matched IMGT annotations. Only TCR beta chains were sequenced in this cohort, and the absence of alpha or paired-chain data limited detectable features. The 87-base-pair reads could not distinguish some IMGT-functional V segments, including TRBV6-2 and TRBV6-3, so those segments were excluded. It was suggested by the authors that the approach could potentially be generalized to other disease states and immunological phenotypes. Compared with the approximately 720-donor mean, donors in an Asian-associated ancestry cluster had fewer N-insertions in productive TCRs, according to a later genetic analysis. A group of highly shared sequence variants was considered likely to be a technical artifact of the sequencing pipeline. The classifier was reported to diagnose cytomegalovirus status with high specificity and sensitivity in both the original and validation cohorts. A further reported finding was that TCR beta sequences accurately predicted the HLA-A and HLA-B alleles for most subjects in the first cohort. Three of the identified cytomegalovirus-associated TCR beta chains were confirmed in vitro to be specific for cytomegalovirus antigens. In the study, around 150 TCR beta chains were listed as associated with cytomegalovirus.

This clone has just a few counts. The antigen this receptor binds is unknown. Base qualities are not recorded, but no much larger clone differs from it by a single base. The cohort consisted of 600 or so healthy bone marrow donors. Cohort members were all nominally healthy when sampled, although unrecorded immune exposures were likely present. The donor was CMV seropositive and was included in the group of 300 or so seropositive cohort members. A peripheral blood sample was provided by each donor, and peripheral blood mononuclear cells were used for TCR beta sequencing. The Qiagen DNeasy Blood Extraction Kit was used to extract genomic DNA from the blood cell samples. The library relied on the immunoSEQ multiplex PCR assay. The multiplex PCR relied on a mix of 60 forward primers for TCR Vbeta segments and 13 reverse primers for TCR Jbeta segments. A multiplex PCR assay on genomic DNA amplified the CDR3 region of rearranged TCR beta genes. The amplified TCR beta libraries were sequenced on the Illumina HiSeq System as 87-base-pair reads. Per the authors' processing: Across the 500 to 750 repertoires, a later analysis counted roughly 77 million unique TCR beta chains, around 11 million of which were shared by at least two donors. To remove PCR and sequencing errors, raw reads were error-corrected and collapsed into unique sequences using a nearest-neighbor algorithm that merged closely related sequences. To assign V, D and J gene segments, CDR3 sequences were aligned to IMGT reference sequences. For a sequence to be retained, a match of at least six nucleotides to both a V gene segment and a J gene segment was required. Rearrangements were called productive when the CDR3 lacked stop codons and stayed in frame with V and J; all others were non-productive. Following IMGT convention, CDR3 was defined as the stretch from the second conserved V-encoded cysteine to the conserved J-encoded phenylalanine. Sequences without an unambiguous match to a single V gene segment were excluded from the earlier analysis of 500 to 700 of the donors. An earlier analysis of a few hundred of the donors called V segments functional above 56.7% productive rearrangements and segregating when the between-donor standard deviation exceeded 5%. To diagnose cytomegalovirus status from the catalog of TCR beta chain sequences, a statistical classification framework was built. A later analysis assigned V and J genes by comparing TCR nucleotide sequences with IMGT/GENE-DB human TR gene sequences. Using the TCRdist pipeline, a later analysis assigned CDR3 sequences along with most-parsimonious VDJ recombination scenarios. A later analysis defined each TCR beta chain by its CDR3 amino acid sequence plus V-gene family, and excluded reads lacking a unique V-gene family. A later analysis removed 592 highly shared, low-generation-probability nucleotide sequences to deal with suspected cross-contamination and a sequencing artifact. A later analysis calculated a clonal expansion index for each public chain from normalized within-repertoire ranks of inferred template counts. A later analysis computed generation probabilities with a VDJ recombination model fitted to out-of-frame rearrangements, and checked the results against IGoR. A later analysis scored TCR-TCR, TCR-HLA and TCR-CMV co-occurrence with hypergeometric tests, applying a repertoire-size bias correction to TCR pairs. In a later analysis, false discovery rates were estimated by permuting HLA or CMV assignments 20 times. In a later analysis, co-occurring TCRs were grouped using DBSCAN, and TCRdist sequence similarity was added for clustering within HLA-allele-positive subsets. For co-occurrence clustering, repertoires with fewer than 30,000 or more than 120,000 public chains were excluded, along with roughly five repertoires with anomalous nucleotide sharing. The table comes from immuneACCESS by way of TCRdb, which keeps in-frame sequences with V and J called. Part of the clones is missing from these tables; in studies checked, under half for an unresolved V gene and the rest for unknown reasons. V and J calls plus clone size are reproduced from that table; the DNA served to infer D and trimming. Present in this sample are around 200,000 clones, approximately 80% of which were seen just once. Jointly, the top ten make up roughly 10% of the sample.

Per the germline V gene (reference sequence), MNHEY is the CDR1 and SMNVEV is the CDR2. The CDR3 goes from the cysteine to the phenylalanine over 11 residues. CDR3 DNA is the only sequence kept; it has 33 bases, read in frame from the first base. The junction shows trimming of 7 bases on V and 12 bases on J, plus 16 bases between the germline ends. The V gene is TRBV27 and the J gene is TRBJ2-7, and TRBD1 may be the D gene, going by 5 matching bases. The specimen was PBMCs. This TCR was recovered from a woman in her 50s in good health and CMV-seropositive. The CDR3 here reads CASKYQGFLYF. The nucleotide sequence is TGTGCCAGCAAGTACCAGGGATTTCTGTACTTC.